This TCR beta chain was sequenced in a study of blood T cell repertoires in COVID-19. Profiled with immunoSEQ multiplex PCR; TCRdb holds only in-frame clones, not every one. The sample contains about 64,000 clones, roughly 80% of which appear only once. CDR1 is SEHNR and CDR2 is FQNEAQ in the germline V gene (reference sequence). Trimming left V 4 bases short and J 6 bases short, with 18 bases between. The CDR3 covers 15 residues. The material sequenced was peripheral blood. This receptor was identified in a human donor in a cohort sampled during active COVID-19. The gene calls are TRBV7-9 and TRBJ1-1; maybe TRBD1 (5 bases). The DNA of the CDR3 is TGTGCCAGCAGCTCCGGGAGAGCCCAAGGGGCTGAAGCTTTCTTT. Translated, it gives CASSSGRAQGAEAFF.